The clone carrying this T cell receptor beta chain has ten or more counts. These data are taken from a study of Graves' ophthalmopathy and Graves' hyperthyroidism. TCR beta CDR3 amplification used RNA transcripts. The workflow started with a first-round RT-PCR run with HTBI primers and then moved on to a second-round multiplex PCR. TCRdb re-derived calls from the multiplex PCR reads in MiXCR, one entry per CDR3 protein. The sample has hundreds of thousands of distinct CDR3 sequences; about 15% are singletons. PBMCs came from approximately 10 ml of fresh peripheral blood. The TCR was taken from a woman in her twenties or thirties with Graves' ophthalmopathy. Sequencing was done on a sample of blood.

In nucleotides, the CDR3 is TGCAGTGCTCTCCCCTTGGGTGTGAGCTCTGGAAACACCATATATTTT. Translating gives CSALPLGVSSGNTIYF. The chain has TRBV20-1 and TRBJ1-3; unclear D gene. The CDR3 is 16 amino acids. The germline V gene has CDR1 DFQATT and CDR2 SNEGSKA (reference sequence). V was pared by 5 bases and J by 0 bases, with 17 bases between.